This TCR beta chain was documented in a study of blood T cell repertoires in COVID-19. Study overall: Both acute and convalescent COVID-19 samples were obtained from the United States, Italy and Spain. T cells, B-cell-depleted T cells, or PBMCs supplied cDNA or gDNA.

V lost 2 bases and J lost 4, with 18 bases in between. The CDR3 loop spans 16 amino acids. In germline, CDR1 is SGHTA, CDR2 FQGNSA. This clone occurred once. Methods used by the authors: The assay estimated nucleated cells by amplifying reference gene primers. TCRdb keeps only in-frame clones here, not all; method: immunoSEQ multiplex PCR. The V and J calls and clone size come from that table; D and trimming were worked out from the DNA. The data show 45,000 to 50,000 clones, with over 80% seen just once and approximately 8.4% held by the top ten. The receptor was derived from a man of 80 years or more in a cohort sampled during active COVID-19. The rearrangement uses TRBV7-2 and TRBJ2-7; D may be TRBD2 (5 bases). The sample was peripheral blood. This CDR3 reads CASSLLTRPDLYEQYF. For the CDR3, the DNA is TGTGCCAGCAGCTTATTGACCAGGCCGGACTTATACGAGCAGTACTTC.